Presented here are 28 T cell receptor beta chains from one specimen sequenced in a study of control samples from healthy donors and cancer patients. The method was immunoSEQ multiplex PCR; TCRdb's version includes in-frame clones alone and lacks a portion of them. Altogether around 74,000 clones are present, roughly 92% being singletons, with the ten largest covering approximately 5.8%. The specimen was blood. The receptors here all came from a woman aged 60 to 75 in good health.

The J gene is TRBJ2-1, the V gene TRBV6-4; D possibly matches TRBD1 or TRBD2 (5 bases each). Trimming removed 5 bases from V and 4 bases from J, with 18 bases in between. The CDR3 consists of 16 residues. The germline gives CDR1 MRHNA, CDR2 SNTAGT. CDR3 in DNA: TGTGCCAGCAGTCGTCAGGGACCGCGGGCGTACAATGAGCAGTTCTTC. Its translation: CASSRQGPRAYNEQFF.

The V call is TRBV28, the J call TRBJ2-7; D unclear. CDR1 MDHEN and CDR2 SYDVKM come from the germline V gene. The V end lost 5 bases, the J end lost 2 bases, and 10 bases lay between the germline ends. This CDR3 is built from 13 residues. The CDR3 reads CASSPHGTYEQYF. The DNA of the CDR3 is TGTGCCAGCAGTCCCCATGGGACCTACGAGCAGTACTTC.

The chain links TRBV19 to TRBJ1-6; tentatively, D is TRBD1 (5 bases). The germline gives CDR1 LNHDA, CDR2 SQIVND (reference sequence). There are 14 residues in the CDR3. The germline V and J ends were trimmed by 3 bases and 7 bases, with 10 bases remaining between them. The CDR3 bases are TGTGCCAGTAGTATCTCCAGGGTCAATTCACCCCTCCACTTT. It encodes CASSISRVNSPLHF.

The DNA of the CDR3 is TGCGCCAGCAGCTCGCGAACACACTCCCGGGACAGGGGGGCTTTGGCGACAATGAACACTGAAGCTTTCTTT. The encoded protein is CASSSRTHSRDRGALATMNTEAFF. V is TRBV5-1 and J is TRBJ1-1, with 11 bases fitting TRBD1. The CDR3 spans 24 residues. CDR1 SGHRS and CDR2 YFSETQ come from the germline V gene. V shed 3 bases and J 0 bases; nucleotides not matched to a gene: 28.

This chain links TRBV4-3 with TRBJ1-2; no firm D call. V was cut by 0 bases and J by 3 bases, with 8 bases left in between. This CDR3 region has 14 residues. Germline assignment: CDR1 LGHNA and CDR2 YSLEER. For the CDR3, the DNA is TGCGCCAGCAGCCAAGATGCCGGGGACTATGGCTACACCTTC. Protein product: CASSQDAGDYGYTF.

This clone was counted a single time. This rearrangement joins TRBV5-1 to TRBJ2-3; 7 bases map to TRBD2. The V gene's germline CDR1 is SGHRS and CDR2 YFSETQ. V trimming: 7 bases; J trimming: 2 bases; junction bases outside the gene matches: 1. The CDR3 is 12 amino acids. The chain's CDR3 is CASGLDTDTQYF. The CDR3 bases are TGCGCCAGCGGACTAGACACAGATACGCAGTATTTT.

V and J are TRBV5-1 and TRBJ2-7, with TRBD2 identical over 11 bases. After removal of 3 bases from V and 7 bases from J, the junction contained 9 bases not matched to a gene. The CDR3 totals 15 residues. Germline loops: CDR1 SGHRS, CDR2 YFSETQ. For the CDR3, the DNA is TGCGCCAGCAGCTCGGAGGGACTAGCGGTTACTGAGCAGTACTTC. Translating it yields CASSSEGLAVTEQYF. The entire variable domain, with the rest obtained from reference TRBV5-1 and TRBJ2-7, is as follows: KAGVTQTPRYLIKTRGQQVTLSCSPISGHRSVSWYQQTPGQGLQFLFEYFSETQRNKGNFPGRFSGRQFSNSRSEMNVSTLELGDSALYLCASSSEGLAVTEQYFGPGTRLTVT.

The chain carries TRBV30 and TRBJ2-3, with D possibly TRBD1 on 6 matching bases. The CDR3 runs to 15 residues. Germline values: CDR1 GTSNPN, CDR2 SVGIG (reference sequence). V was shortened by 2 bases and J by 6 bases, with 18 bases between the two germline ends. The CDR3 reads CAWSRGSTTPDTQYF. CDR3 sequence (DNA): TGTGCCTGGAGTAGGGGGTCCACCACGCCGGATACGCAGTATTTT. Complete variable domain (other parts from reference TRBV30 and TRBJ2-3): SQTIHQWPATLVQPVGSPLSLECTVEGTSNPNLYWYRQAAGRGLQLLFYSVGIGQISSEVPQNLSASRPQDRQFILSSKKLLLSDSGFYLCAWSRGSTTPDTQYFGPGTRLTVL.

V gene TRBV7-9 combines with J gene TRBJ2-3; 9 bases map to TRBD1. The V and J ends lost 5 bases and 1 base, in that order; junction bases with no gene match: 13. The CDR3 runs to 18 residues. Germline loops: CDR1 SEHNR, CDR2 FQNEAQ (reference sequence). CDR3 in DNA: TGTGCCAGCAGCCACAACACAGGGGGCCCTCCCGGCACAGATACGCAGTATTTT. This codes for CASSHNTGGPPGTDTQYF.

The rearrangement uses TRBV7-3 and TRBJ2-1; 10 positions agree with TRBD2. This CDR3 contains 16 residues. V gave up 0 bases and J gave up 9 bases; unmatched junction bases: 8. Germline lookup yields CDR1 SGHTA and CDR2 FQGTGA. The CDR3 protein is CASSLTFLAGVGEQFF. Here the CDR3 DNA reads TGTGCCAGCAGCTTAACGTTCCTAGCGGGAGTGGGTGAGCAGTTCTTC.

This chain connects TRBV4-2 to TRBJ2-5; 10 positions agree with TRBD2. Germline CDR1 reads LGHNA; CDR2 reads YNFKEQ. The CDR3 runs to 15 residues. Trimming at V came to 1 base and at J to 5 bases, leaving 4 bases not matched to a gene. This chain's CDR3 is CASSQASGSTETQYF. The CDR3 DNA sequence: TGTGCCAGCAGCCAAGCTAGCGGGAGTACGGAGACCCAGTACTTC.

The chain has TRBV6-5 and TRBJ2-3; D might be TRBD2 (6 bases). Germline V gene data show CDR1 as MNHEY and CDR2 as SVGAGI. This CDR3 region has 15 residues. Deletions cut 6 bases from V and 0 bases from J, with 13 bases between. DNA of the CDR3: TGTGCCAGCAGCGACGGGGGTACTAGCACAGATACGCAGTATTTT. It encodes CASSDGGTSTDTQYF.

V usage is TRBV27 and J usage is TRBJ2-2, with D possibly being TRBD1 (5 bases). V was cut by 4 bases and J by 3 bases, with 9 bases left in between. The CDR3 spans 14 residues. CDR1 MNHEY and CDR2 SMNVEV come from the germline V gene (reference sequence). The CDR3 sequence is CASSSRRDTGELFF. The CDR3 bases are TGTGCCAGCAGTTCCCGCAGGGACACCGGGGAGCTGTTTTTT.

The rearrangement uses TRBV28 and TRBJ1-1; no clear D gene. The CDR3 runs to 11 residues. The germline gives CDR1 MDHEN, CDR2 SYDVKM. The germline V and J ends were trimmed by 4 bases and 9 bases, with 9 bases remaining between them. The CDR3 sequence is CASSSISKAFF. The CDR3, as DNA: TGTGCCAGCAGTTCCATTAGTAAAGCTTTCTTT.

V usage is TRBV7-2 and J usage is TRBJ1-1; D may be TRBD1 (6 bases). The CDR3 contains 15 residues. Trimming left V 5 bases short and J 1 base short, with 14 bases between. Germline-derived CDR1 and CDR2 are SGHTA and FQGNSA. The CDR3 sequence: CASSPLGQKNTEAFF. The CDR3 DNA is TGTGCCAGCAGCCCCTTGGGACAAAAGAACACTGAAGCTTTCTTT.

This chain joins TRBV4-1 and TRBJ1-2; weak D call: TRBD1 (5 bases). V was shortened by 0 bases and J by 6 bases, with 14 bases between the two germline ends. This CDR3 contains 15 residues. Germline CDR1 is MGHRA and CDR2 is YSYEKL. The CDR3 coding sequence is TGCGCCAGCAGCCAAGATCGGTCAGGGTTTAATGGCTACACCTTC. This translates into CASSQDRSGFNGYTF.

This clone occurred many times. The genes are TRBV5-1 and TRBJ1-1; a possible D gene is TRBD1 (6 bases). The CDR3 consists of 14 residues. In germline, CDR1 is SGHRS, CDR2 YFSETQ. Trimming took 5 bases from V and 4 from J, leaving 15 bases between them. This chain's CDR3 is CASSSRTDGTEAFF. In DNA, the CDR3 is TGCGCCAGCAGTTCTAGGACAGACGGCACTGAAGCTTTCTTT.

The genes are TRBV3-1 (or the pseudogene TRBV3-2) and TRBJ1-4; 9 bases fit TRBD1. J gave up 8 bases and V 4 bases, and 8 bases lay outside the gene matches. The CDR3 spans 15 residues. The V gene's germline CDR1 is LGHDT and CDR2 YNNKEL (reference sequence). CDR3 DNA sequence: TGTGCCAGCAGCCGCGGGACAGGGCAATCCGAAAAACTGTTTTTT. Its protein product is CASSRGTGQSEKLFF.

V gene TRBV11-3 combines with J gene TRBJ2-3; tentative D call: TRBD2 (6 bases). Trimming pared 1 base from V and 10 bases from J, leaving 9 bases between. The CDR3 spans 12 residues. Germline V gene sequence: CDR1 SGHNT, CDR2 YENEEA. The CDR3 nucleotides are TGTGCCAGCAGCTTAGCTGGGGAGGCGCAGTATTTT. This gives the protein CASSLAGEAQYF.

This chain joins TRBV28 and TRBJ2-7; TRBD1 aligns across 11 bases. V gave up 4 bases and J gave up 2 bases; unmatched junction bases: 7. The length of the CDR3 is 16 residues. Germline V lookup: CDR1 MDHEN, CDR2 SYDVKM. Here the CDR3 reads CASSSPGQGVTYEQYF. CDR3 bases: TGTGCCAGCAGTTCCCCGGGACAGGGGGTGACCTACGAGCAGTACTTC.

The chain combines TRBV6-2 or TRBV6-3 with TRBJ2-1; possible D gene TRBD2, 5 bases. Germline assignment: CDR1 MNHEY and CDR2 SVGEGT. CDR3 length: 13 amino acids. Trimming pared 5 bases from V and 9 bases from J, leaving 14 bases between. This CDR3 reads CASSQPGWGEQFF. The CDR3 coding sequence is TGTGCCAGCAGTCAACCGGGGTGGGGTGAGCAGTTCTTC.

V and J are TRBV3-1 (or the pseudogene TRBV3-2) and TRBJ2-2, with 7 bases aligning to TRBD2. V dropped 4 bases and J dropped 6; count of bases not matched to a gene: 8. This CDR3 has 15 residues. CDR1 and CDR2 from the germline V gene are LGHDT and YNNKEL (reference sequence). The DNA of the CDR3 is TGTGCCAGCAGCCCCCGTGGGAGGGCCTCCGGGGAGCTGTTTTTT. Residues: CASSPRGRASGELFF.

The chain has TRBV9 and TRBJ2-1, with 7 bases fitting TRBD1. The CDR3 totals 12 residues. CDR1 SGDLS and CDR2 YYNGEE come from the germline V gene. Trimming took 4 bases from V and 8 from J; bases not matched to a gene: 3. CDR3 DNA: TGTGCCAGCAGCCCCCAGGGGGATGAGCAGTTCTTC. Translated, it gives CASSPQGDEQFF.

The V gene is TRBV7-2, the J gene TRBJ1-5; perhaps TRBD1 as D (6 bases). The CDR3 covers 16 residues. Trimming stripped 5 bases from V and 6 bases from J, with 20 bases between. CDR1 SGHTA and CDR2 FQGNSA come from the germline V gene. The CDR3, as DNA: TGTGCCAGCAGCCCGACAGGAAGGGGATCCGGTCAGCCCCAGCATTTT. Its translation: CASSPTGRGSGQPQHF.

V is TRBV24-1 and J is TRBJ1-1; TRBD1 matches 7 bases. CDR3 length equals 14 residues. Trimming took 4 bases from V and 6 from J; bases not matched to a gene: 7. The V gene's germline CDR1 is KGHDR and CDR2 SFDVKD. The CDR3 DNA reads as TGTGCCACCAGTGACGCACGACAGGGCGCTGAAGCTTTCTTT. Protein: CATSDARQGAEAFF.

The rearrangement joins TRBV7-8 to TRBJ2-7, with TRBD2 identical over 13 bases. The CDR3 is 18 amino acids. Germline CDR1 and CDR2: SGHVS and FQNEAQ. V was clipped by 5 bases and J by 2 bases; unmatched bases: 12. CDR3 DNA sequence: TGTGCCAGCAGCCCTAGGGGGGGACTAGCGGGAAGAACCTACGAGCAGTACTTC. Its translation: CASSPRGGLAGRTYEQYF. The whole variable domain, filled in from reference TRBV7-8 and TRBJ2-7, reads GAGVSQSPRYKVAKRGQDVALRCDPISGHVSLFWYQQALGQGPEFLTYFQNEAQLDKSGLPSDRFFAERPEGSVSTLKIQRTQQEDSAVYLCASSPRGGLAGRTYEQYFGPGTRLTVT.

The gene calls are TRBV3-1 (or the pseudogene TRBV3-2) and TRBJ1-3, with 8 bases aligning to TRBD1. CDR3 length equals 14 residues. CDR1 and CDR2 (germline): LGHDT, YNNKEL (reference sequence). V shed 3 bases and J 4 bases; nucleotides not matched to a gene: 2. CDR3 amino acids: CASSQGDRGNTIYF. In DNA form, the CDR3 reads TGTGCCAGCAGCCAGGGGGACAGGGGAAACACCATATATTTT.

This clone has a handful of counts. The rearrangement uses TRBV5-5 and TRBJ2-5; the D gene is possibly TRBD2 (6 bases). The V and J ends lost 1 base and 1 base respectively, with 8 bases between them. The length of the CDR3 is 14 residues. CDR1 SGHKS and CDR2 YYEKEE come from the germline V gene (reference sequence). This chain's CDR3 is CASSLRRAQETQYF. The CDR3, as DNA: TGTGCCAGCAGCTTGAGGAGGGCCCAAGAGACCCAGTACTTC. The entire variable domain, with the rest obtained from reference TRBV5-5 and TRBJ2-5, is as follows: DAGVTQSPTHLIKTRGQQVTLRCSPISGHKSVSWYQQVLGQGPQFIFQYYEKEERGRGNFPDRFSARQFPNYSSELNVNALLLGDSALYLCASSLRRAQETQYFGPGTRLLVL.